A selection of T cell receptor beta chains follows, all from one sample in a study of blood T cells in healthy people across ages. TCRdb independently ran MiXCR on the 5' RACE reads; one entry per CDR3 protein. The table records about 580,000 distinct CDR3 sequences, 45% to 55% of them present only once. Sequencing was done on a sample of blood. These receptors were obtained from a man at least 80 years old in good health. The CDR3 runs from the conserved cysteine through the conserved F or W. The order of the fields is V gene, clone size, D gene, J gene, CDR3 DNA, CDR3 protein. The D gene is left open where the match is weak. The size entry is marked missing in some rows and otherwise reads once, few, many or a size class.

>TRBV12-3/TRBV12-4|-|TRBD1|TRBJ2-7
TGTGCCAGCAGGTCCGGGACAGGGAGTACCTACGAGCAGTACTTC
CASRSGTGSTYEQYF
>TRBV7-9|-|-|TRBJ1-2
TGTGCCAGCAGATTAGGGTTAGAGGACGATAACTATGGCTACACCTTC
CASRLGLEDDNYGYTF
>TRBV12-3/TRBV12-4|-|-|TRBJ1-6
TGTGCCAGCAGGCCGCAGGGGTCCTATAATTCACCCCTCCACTTT
CASRPQGSYNSPLHF
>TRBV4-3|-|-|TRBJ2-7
TGCGCCAGCAGCCAAGATTCTAGACGGATAACCTACGAGCAGTACTTC
CASSQDSRRITYEQYF
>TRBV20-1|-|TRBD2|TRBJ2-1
TGCAGTGCTAGAGATTATCGGGGTAGCGGGAGGGCCAGCTCCTACAATGAGCAGTTCTTC
CSARDYRGSGRASSYNEQFF
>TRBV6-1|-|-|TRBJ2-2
TGTGCCAGCAGTGAAATCTCAACCGGGGAGCTGTTTTTT
CASSEISTGELFF
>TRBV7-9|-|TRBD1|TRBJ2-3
TGTGCCAGCAGCACCGGACAGGGGGTCGCGACAGATACGCAGTATTTT
CASSTGQGVATDTQYF
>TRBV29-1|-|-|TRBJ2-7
TGCAGCGTTGCGGGAACCAGATCCTACGAGCAGTACTTC
CSVAGTRSYEQYF
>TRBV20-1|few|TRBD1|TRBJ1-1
TGCAGTGCTAGAGCCGGGACAGCTACCCTGAACACTGAAGCTTTCTTT
CSARAGTATLNTEAFF
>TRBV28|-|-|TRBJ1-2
TGTGCCAGCAGTTGGGGGGGCGGCTATGGCTACACCTTC
CASSWGGGYGYTF
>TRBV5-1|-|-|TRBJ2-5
TGCGCCAGCAGCTTCTCGCGGGGCAACCAAGAGACCCAGTACTTC
CASSFSRGNQETQYF
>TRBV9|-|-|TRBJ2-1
TGTGCCAGCAGCGTAGCTACGTTGGGGGTTGCTGAGCAGTTCTTC
CASSVATLGVAEQFF
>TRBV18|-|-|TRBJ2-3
TGTGCCAGCTCACCAAAGGTATCTACAGATACGCAGTATTTT
CASSPKVSTDTQYF
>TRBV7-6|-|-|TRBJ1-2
TGTGCCAGCAGCCCGGAGGCAGTTTTGGGTGGCTACACCTTC
CASSPEAVLGGYTF
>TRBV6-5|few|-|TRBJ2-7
TGTGCCAGCAGTTTAACCTCCGGGACCGACTCCTACGAGCAGTACTTC
CASSLTSGTDSYEQYF
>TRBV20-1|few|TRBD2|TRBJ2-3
TGCAGTGCTAGAGCCGGACTAGCGGGAGGCACAGATACGCAGTATTTT
CSARAGLAGGTDTQYF
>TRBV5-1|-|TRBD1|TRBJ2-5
TGCGCCAGCAGCATCGGACAGGGAGAGACCCAGTACTTC
CASSIGQGETQYF
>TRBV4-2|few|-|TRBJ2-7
TGTGCCAGCAGCCAAGATCGAGGCGGGAAGGCCTACGAGCAGTACTTC
CASSQDRGGKAYEQYF
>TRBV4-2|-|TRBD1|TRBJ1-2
TGTGCCAGCAGCCAAGTTTCCGGGACAGGGTTTGGCTACACCTTC
CASSQVSGTGFGYTF
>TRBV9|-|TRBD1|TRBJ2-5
TGTACCAGCAGTTTACAGGGGGCAGGAGAGACCCAGTACTTC
CTSSLQGAGETQYF
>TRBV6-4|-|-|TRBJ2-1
TGTGCCAGCAGTCCCGTTGGGGGTTTCGATGAGCAGTTCTTC
CASSPVGGFDEQFF
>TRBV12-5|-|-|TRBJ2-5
TGTGCTAGTGGTACCTCGGGGACCCAGTACTTC
CASGTSGTQYF
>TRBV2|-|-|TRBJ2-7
TGTGCCAGCAGTGATCGTCAGGGAGTAAAGTACGAGCAGTACTTC
CASSDRQGVKYEQYF
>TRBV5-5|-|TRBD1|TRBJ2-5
TGTGCCAGCAGCGTTCTAGGACAGGGCCCCTCCGAACAGTACTTC
CASSVLGQGPSEQYF
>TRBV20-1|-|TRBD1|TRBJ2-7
TGCAGTGCTAGAGATCGGGCCGGCACAGGGGCGGCGTACGAGCAGTACTTC
CSARDRAGTGAAYEQYF
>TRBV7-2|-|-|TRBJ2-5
TGTGCCAGCAGGCGGAGACGAGCGGGTTTGGAGACCCAGTACTTC
CASRRRRAGLETQYF
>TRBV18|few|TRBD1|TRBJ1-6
TGTGCCAGCTCCCCCTGGACAGGGCCGGATTCACCCCTCCACTTT
CASSPWTGPDSPLHF
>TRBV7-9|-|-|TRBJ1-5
TGTGCCAGCAGCCCTGAGGGGTTTAGCAATCAGCCCCAGCATTTT
CASSPEGFSNQPQHF
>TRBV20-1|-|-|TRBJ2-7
TGCAGTGCCCGGAGGGTCCAGAACAATGAGCAGTACTTC
CSARRVQNNEQYF
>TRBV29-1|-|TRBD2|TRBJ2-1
TGCAGCGTGGAAAGAACACTAGCGAGCTCCTACAATGAGCAGTTCTTC
CSVERTLASSYNEQFF